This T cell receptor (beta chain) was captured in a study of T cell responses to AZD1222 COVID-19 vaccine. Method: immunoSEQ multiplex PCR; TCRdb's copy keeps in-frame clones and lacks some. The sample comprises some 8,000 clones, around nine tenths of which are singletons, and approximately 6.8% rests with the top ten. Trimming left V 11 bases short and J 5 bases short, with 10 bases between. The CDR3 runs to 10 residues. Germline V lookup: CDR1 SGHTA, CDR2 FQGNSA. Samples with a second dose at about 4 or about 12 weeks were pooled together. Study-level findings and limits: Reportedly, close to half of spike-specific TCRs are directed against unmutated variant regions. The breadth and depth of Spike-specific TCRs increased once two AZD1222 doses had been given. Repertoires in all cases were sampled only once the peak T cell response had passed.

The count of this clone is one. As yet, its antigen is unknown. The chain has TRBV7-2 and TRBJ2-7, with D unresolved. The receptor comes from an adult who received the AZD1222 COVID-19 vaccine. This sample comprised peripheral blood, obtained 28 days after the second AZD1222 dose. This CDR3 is CAVGKNEQYF. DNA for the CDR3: TGTGCCGTGGGGAAGAACGAGCAGTACTTC. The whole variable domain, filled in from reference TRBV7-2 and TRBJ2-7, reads GAGVSQSPSNKVTEKGKDVELRCDPISGHTALYWYRQSLGQGLEFLIYFQGNSAPDKSGLPSDRFSAERTGGSVSTLTIQRTQQEDSAVYLCAVGKNEQYFGPGTRLTVT.